The present T cell receptor (beta chain) was sequenced within a study of blood T cells in healthy people across ages. At the level of the study: Per two T cells, template switching captured roughly one barcoded beta molecule.

To note about this clonotype: Its matching antigen is unknown.

Primers used in a second PCR of about 7 to 12 cycles were a sample-barcoded 5' primer and a J-beta primer mix. MiXCR, run by TCRdb on the 5' RACE reads, gives a single entry per CDR3 protein. The sample lists approximately 600,000 distinct CDR3 sequences, 45% to 65% seen once, with over 30% in the top ten. J gave up 5 bases and V 8 bases, and 9 bases lay outside the gene matches. Germline CDR1 and CDR2: ENHRY and SYGVKD. This CDR3 is built from 14 residues. Findings and caveats of the study: The study found TCR beta diversity correlated strongly with naive T cell percentage. Changes seen in expanded clonotypes were possibly confounded by donor CMV status left unknown. Roughly linear declines in TCR beta diversity per million T cells occurred with age.

The clonotype originates from a man in his 60s in good health. Source material: blood. The genes are TRBV10-3 and TRBJ2-1; the match to TRBD2 covers 7 bases. CDR3 residues: CAIGARLADNEQFF. CDR3 coding DNA: TGTGCCATCGGAGCAAGACTAGCAGACAATGAGCAGTTCTTC.